This TCR beta chain came from a study of CD8 T cells in ankylosing spondylitis. TCRdb recomputed calls from the 5' RACE reads with MiXCR, one row per CDR3 protein. The table includes roughly 150,000 distinct CDR3 sequences, roughly 31% detected once. Germline V gene lookup returns CDR1 MDHEN and CDR2 SYDVKM. The CDR3 runs to 18 residues. Trimming took off 4 bases at V and 0 bases at J, with 16 bases between the two ends. This clonotype was found a few times. The sequence derives from a male donor with ankylosing spondylitis. The genes are TRBV28 and TRBJ2-6; maybe TRBD1 (6 bases). The sample was synovial fluid, either unsorted or a sorted T cell fraction (not recorded which). Here the CDR3 DNA reads TGTGCCAGCAGTTCATGGGATGGACAGAGCTCTGGGGCCAACGTCCTGACTTTC. Its translation: CASSSWDGQSSGANVLTF.